Listed here are 7 T cell receptor beta chains from one sample, sequenced in a study of T cell changes during pregnancy in multiple sclerosis. TCRdb keeps only in-frame clones here, not all; method: immunoSEQ multiplex PCR. The repertoire holds about 38,000 clones, more than 85% seen once, with about 8.3% in the top ten. The sample was CD8+ T cells from peripheral blood mononuclear cells, taken in the third trimester of pregnancy. These TCRs come from a female donor with multiple sclerosis, enrolled in a pregnancy study.

This sequence joins TRBV6-5 and TRBJ1-1, with 8 bases fitting TRBD1. From germline, CDR1 is MNHEY and CDR2 SVGAGI. The CDR3 totals 15 residues. J lost 3 bases, V lost 0 bases, and 3 bases had no gene match. For the CDR3, the DNA is TGTGCCAGCAGTTACTCGTCAGGGGGCTACACTGAAGCTTTCTTT. Amino acids: CASSYSSGGYTEAFF.

J is TRBJ1-5 and V is TRBV2; D possibly corresponds to TRBD1 (5 bases). Per germline, CDR1 SNHLY and CDR2 FYNNEI. The CDR3 sequence is 14 residues long. Trimming pared 8 bases from V and 0 bases from J, leaving 11 bases between. The DNA for the CDR3 is TGTGCCAGCTCAGGGTTTTCTAGCAATCAGCCCCAGCATTTT. This sequence encodes CASSGFSSNQPQHF. Full variable domain (missing parts from reference TRBV2 and TRBJ1-5): EPEVTQTPSHQVTQMGQEVILRCVPISNHLYFYWYRQILGQKVEFLVSFYNNEISEKSEIFDDQFSVERPDGSNFTLKIRSTKLEDSAMYFCASSGFSSNQPQHFGDGTRLSIL.

The chain has TRBV6-5 and TRBJ2-7; 7 bases are a match to TRBD1. V lost 0 bases, J lost 1 base, and 6 bases stayed unmatched. The CDR3 totals 16 residues. From germline, CDR1 is MNHEY and CDR2 SVGAGI. CDR3: CASSYSPGQMSYEQYF. CDR3 nucleotides: TGTGCCAGCAGTTACTCGCCGGGACAGATGTCCTACGAGCAGTACTTC.

The chain recombines TRBV11-1 with TRBJ1-1; possible D gene TRBD1, 5 bases. V was clipped by 2 bases and J by 6 bases, with 7 bases between them. The CDR3 length is 12 residues. Germline V CDR1 and CDR2: SGHAT, FQDESV (reference sequence). The CDR3 DNA reads TGTGCCAGCAGCTTATGGGACTCTGAAGCTTTCTTT. Its protein product is CASSLWDSEAFF.

This clone was observed a single time. The chain uses TRBV14 and TRBJ1-1, with 7 bases that match TRBD1. Germline V lookup: CDR1 SGHDN, CDR2 FVKESK. The CDR3 extends over 12 amino acids. With V trimmed by 3 bases and J by 7 bases, 2 bases remained unmatched. CDR3 residues: CASSQGTVEAFF. CDR3 in DNA: TGTGCCAGCAGCCAGGGGACAGTTGAAGCTTTCTTT.

This clone was counted once. This sequence joins TRBV6-6 and TRBJ2-7; possibly TRBD1 for D (7 bases). The length of the CDR3 is 14 residues. Germline V gene sequence: CDR1 MNHNY, CDR2 SVGAGI (reference sequence). V lost 2 bases to trimming and J lost 6 bases, with 14 bases between them. The CDR3 DNA is TGTGCCAGCAGTTACCCAGGGGGGCTGGGCGAGCAGTACTTC. This sequence encodes CASSYPGGLGEQYF.

The chain employs TRBV9 and TRBJ2-6, with D possibly being TRBD2 (6 bases). The ends were cut back, 4 bases at V and 1 base at J, with 9 bases in the middle. The germline gives CDR1 SGDLS, CDR2 YYNGEE. The CDR3 is 15 amino acids. The CDR3 sequence: CASSLSGSGANVLTF. In DNA, the CDR3 is TGTGCCAGCAGCCTCAGCGGGTCTGGGGCCAACGTCCTGACTTTC.